Following are 26 T cell receptor beta chains from one sample sequenced in a study of cytomegalovirus exposure and HLA in healthy donors. PCR employed 60 Vbeta and 13 Jbeta primers. Sequencing was performed with immunoSEQ multiplex PCR; in TCRdb, only in-frame clones are kept and a portion is missing. Of roughly 170,000 clones in the sample, 83% were seen once. Material: PBMCs. The source is a man aged 50-60 years in good health and CMV-seronegative.

The genes are TRBV5-1 and TRBJ2-2; 10 nucleotides match TRBD2. CDR1 and CDR2 from the germline V gene are SGHRS and YFSETQ. V lost 1 base and J lost 2; bases outside the gene matches: 5. The CDR3 consists of 17 residues. The CDR3 DNA reads TGCGCCAGCAGCTTGTTTAGCGGGGGGCTTAACACCGGGGAGCTGTTTTTT. Translated, it gives CASSLFSGGLNTGELFF.

J is TRBJ1-1 and V is TRBV6-5; TRBD1 matches at 9 bases. The CDR3 totals 14 residues. With 5 bases clipped from V and 5 bases from J, the junction kept 6 bases outside the gene matches. The V gene's germline CDR1 is MNHEY and CDR2 SVGAGI. In DNA, the CDR3 is TGTGCCAGCAGTACAGGACAGGGGAGGACTGAAGCTTTCTTT. Translating gives CASSTGQGRTEAFF.

This clone was seen once. CDR3: CASSFISWTGTGETQYF. In DNA, the CDR3 is TGTGCCAGCAGCTTCATTTCCTGGACAGGGACGGGAGAGACCCAGTACTTC. The genes are TRBV7-2 and TRBJ2-5, with 8 positions matching TRBD1. Losses at the gene ends were 3 bases for V and 4 bases for J; bases not matched to a gene: 13. The CDR3 loop spans 17 amino acids. Germline V lookup: CDR1 SGHTA, CDR2 FQGNSA. Complete variable domain (other parts from reference TRBV7-2 and TRBJ2-5): GAGVSQSPSNKVTEKGKDVELRCDPISGHTALYWYRQSLGQGLEFLIYFQGNSAPDKSGLPSDRFSAERTGGSVSTLTIQRTQQEDSAVYLCASSFISWTGTGETQYFGPGTRLLVL.

The CDR3 region has the DNA TGTGCCAGCTCTCAACGACAGGGGGCAGATACGCAGTATTTT. Encoded protein: CASSQRQGADTQYF. The chain recombines TRBV18 with TRBJ2-3; TRBD1 matches 9 bases. The junction had 5 bases not matched to a gene; V was cut back by 6 bases and J by 4 bases. CDR1 is KGHSH and CDR2 is LQKENI in the germline V gene. The CDR3 has 14 amino acids.

The gene calls are TRBV19 and TRBJ1-6; 9 bases align to TRBD1. CDR1 is LNHDA, CDR2 SQIVND, per germline (reference sequence). CDR3 length: 13 residues. Trimming removed 11 bases from V and 9 bases from J; junction bases left unmatched: 8. This CDR3 reads CAEDRGGGSPLHF. CDR3 nucleotide sequence: TGTGCCGAGGACAGGGGAGGGGGTTCACCCCTCCACTTT.

This clone came up once. The chain is built from TRBV29-1 and TRBJ2-7; 7 bases map to TRBD1. The CDR3 consists of 12 residues. V trimming: 6 bases; J trimming: 0 bases; junction bases outside the gene matches: 2. Germline lookup yields CDR1 SQVTM and CDR2 ANQGSEA. CDR3 bases: TGCAGCGTAGGACAGGTCTCCTACGAGCAGTACTTC. It encodes CSVGQVSYEQYF.

The rearrangement uses TRBV29-1 and TRBJ2-1, with TRBD1 as a possible D gene (6 bases). Germline V CDR1 and CDR2: SQVTM, ANQGSEA. This CDR3 spans 13 amino acids. V lost 7 bases to trimming and J lost 2 bases, with 12 bases between them. The CDR3 protein is CSGSWGPYNEQFF. CDR3 DNA: TGCAGCGGGTCCTGGGGGCCCTACAATGAGCAGTTCTTC.

This sequence joins TRBV6-5 and TRBJ2-5; D uncertain. This CDR3 contains 14 residues. V lost 0 bases and J 2 bases, leaving 7 bases between the germline ends. The germline V gene encodes CDR1 MNHEY and CDR2 SVGAGI. CDR3 loop: CASSYSHRQETQYF. The CDR3, as DNA: TGTGCCAGCAGTTACTCGCACAGACAAGAGACCCAGTACTTC.

J is TRBJ2-1 and V is TRBV27; 12 bases line up with TRBD2. V trimming: 4 bases; J trimming: 2 bases; junction bases outside the gene matches: 3. Per germline, CDR1 MNHEY and CDR2 SMNVEV (reference sequence). The CDR3 length is 16 residues. The chain's CDR3 is CASSSASGRAYNEQFF. CDR3 nucleotides: TGTGCCAGCAGTTCCGCTAGCGGGAGGGCCTACAATGAGCAGTTCTTC.

This clone has only a few counts. This sequence joins TRBV5-1 and TRBJ2-2; no clear D. The length of the CDR3 is 15 residues. Germline CDR1 is SGHRS and CDR2 is YFSETQ. Trimming removed 5 bases at V and 5 bases at J, with 16 bases between. CDR3 DNA: TGCGCCAGCAGGCTCGCGCAGACAAGAACCGGGGAGCTGTTTTTT. Protein product: CASRLAQTRTGELFF. Combining the CDR3 with reference TRBV5-1 and TRBJ2-2 gives the whole variable domain KAGVTQTPRYLIKTRGQQVTLSCSPISGHRSVSWYQQTPGQGLQFLFEYFSETQRNKGNFPGRFSGRQFSNSRSEMNVSTLELGDSALYLCASRLAQTRTGELFFGEGSRLTVL.

The chain links TRBV4-1 to TRBJ2-6, with 8 positions matching TRBD1. Germline V gene lookup returns CDR1 MGHRA and CDR2 YSYEKL. V was pared by 2 bases and J by 2 bases, with 5 bases of the junction left unmatched. CDR3 length: 17 amino acids. DNA for the CDR3: TGCGCCAGCAGCCAACAGGGGGCGATAACTGGGGCCAACGTCCTGACTTTC. It specifies CASSQQGAITGANVLTF.

This clone was recorded only once. The chain employs TRBV30 and TRBJ2-4; TRBD1 matches 9 bases. Germline lookup yields CDR1 GTSNPN and CDR2 SVGIG (reference sequence). This CDR3 region has 13 residues. Losses at the gene ends were 5 bases for V and 4 bases for J; bases not matched to a gene: 3. The CDR3 nucleotides read TGTGCCTGGGACAGGGGGAGGAAAAACATTCAGTACTTC. Protein sequence: CAWDRGRKNIQYF.

This clone has just a few counts. The V call is TRBV7-9, the J call TRBJ1-5; D unclear. Germline V gene data show CDR1 as SEHNR and CDR2 as FQNEAQ (reference sequence). CDR3 length equals 12 residues. V was cut by 0 bases and J by 5 bases, with 2 bases left in between. The CDR3 here is CASSLADQPQHF. Written as DNA, the CDR3 is TGTGCCAGCAGCTTAGCCGATCAGCCCCAGCATTTT.

This chain links TRBV7-2 with TRBJ2-1; TRBD2 matches 10 bases. Germline V CDR1 and CDR2: SGHTA, FQGNSA. Unmatched junction bases numbered 0, after V lost 1 base and J lost 6 bases. This CDR3 is built from 14 residues. The CDR3 DNA reads TGTGCCAGCAGCTTAGGACTAGCGGGCAATGAGCAGTTCTTC. Amino acid sequence: CASSLGLAGNEQFF.

The gene calls are TRBV18 and TRBJ2-5; 9 bases align to TRBD1. Germline CDR1 reads KGHSH; CDR2 reads LQKENI. V gave up 6 bases and J gave up 5 bases; unmatched junction bases: 7. CDR3 size: 14 residues. The CDR3 loop reads CASSPGQGLETQYF. CDR3 DNA sequence: TGTGCCAGCTCGCCTGGACAGGGGCTGGAGACCCAGTACTTC.

V and J are TRBV4-2 and TRBJ1-6; 7 bases are shared with TRBD1. This CDR3 has 17 amino acids. The trim removed 4 bases at V and 9 bases at J, leaving 15 bases unmatched. Per the germline V gene, CDR1 is LGHNA and CDR2 is YNFKEQ. The CDR3 DNA reads as TGTGCCAGCAGCCGGACCGGCCGGGACAGTGTGTTTTCACCCCTCCACTTT. This codes for CASSRTGRDSVFSPLHF.

V is TRBV28 and J is TRBJ2-5; 7 nucleotides line up with TRBD1. Unmatched junction bases numbered 8, after V lost 6 bases and J lost 4 bases. Looked up from germline, CDR1 is MDHEN and CDR2 is SYDVKM. The CDR3 runs 14 residues. The CDR3 DNA reads as TGTGCCAGCAGGCCAACAGGGGCCCCAGAGACCCAGTACTTC. Residues: CASRPTGAPETQYF. Combining the CDR3 with reference TRBV28 and TRBJ2-5 gives the whole variable domain DVKVTQSSRYLVKRTGEKVFLECVQDMDHENMFWYRQDPGLGLRLIYFSYDVKMKEKGDIPEGYSVSREKKERFSLILESASTNQTSMYLCASRPTGAPETQYFGPGTRLLVL.

The CDR3 here is CASSYGTSGYEQYF. The CDR3 DNA reads as TGTGCCAGCAGTTACGGGACTAGCGGCTACGAGCAGTACTTC. The V call is TRBV6-5, the J call TRBJ2-7, with 11 bases identical to TRBD2. The CDR3 sequence is 14 residues long. V lost 2 bases, J lost 3 bases, and 0 bases stayed unmatched. In germline, CDR1 is MNHEY, CDR2 SVGAGI.

The rearrangement uses TRBV4-2 and TRBJ2-7; a possible D gene is TRBD1 (6 bases). Between the trimmed V and J ends, which lost 0 bases and 0 bases, there was a span of 15 bases. CDR3 length: 17 residues. Germline values: CDR1 LGHNA, CDR2 YNFKEQ. CDR3: CASSQDRGTQYSYEQYF. The CDR3 nucleotides read TGTGCCAGCAGCCAAGATAGGGGGACGCAGTACTCCTACGAGCAGTACTTC.

This chain joins TRBV19 and TRBJ1-1; D unclear. The CDR3 runs 16 residues. V lost 1 base and J 0 bases, leaving 12 bases between the germline ends. Germline CDR1 reads LNHDA; CDR2 reads SQIVND (reference sequence). CDR3: CASSIGLGALNTEAFF. The CDR3 DNA reads TGTGCCAGTAGTATAGGTCTGGGCGCCCTGAACACTGAAGCTTTCTTT.

This clone was seen a single time. The genes are TRBV4-3 and TRBJ2-3, with D unresolved. The end of the DNA aligns better with TRBJ1-5, so the J call may be wrong. The germline gives CDR1 LGHNA, CDR2 YSLEER. CDR3 size: 17 residues. The CDR3 bases are TGCGCCAGCAGCCAGGGATTAGCGGGAGAGACGGGAGATACGCAGCATTTT. This encodes CASSQGLAGETGDTQHF.

The chain recombines TRBV7-2 with TRBJ1-5; 7 bases fit TRBD1. Trimming removed 1 base from V and 2 bases from J; junction bases left unmatched: 2. Germline V gene lookup returns CDR1 SGHTA and CDR2 FQGNSA. This CDR3 contains 15 residues. The CDR3 region is CASSLDRGRNQPQHF. Here the CDR3 DNA reads TGTGCCAGCAGCTTAGACAGGGGACGCAATCAGCCCCAGCATTTT.

This clone was seen just once. This chain uses TRBV2 with TRBJ2-5; TRBD2 matches at 10 bases. The germline V gene encodes CDR1 SNHLY and CDR2 FYNNEI. This CDR3 is 16 amino acids long. The V and J ends lost 1 base and 5 bases, in that order; junction bases with no gene match: 7. CDR3 in amino acids: CASSEGASGRGETQYF. The CDR3 region has the DNA TGTGCCAGCAGTGAAGGAGCTAGCGGGAGAGGTGAGACCCAGTACTTC.

This clone showed up just a few times. A junction boundary mismatches the germline segment, possibly from a read error. CDR3 in DNA: TGTGCTAGCAGCTTAGCGGGGGCTCAAGAGACCCAGTACTTC. As protein: CASSLAGAQETQYF. The gene calls are TRBV7-7 and TRBJ2-5; 9 nucleotides match TRBD2. The CDR3 runs 14 residues. In germline, CDR1 is SSHAT, CDR2 FNYEAQ (reference sequence).

This chain links TRBV5-1 with TRBJ2-7, with 7 bases fitting TRBD1. This CDR3 comprises 14 residues. The J segment lost 2 bases and the V segment lost 3 bases, leaving 5 bases of the junction unmatched. CDR1 SGHRS and CDR2 YFSETQ come from the germline V gene. For the CDR3, the DNA is TGCGCCAGCAGCTCCGGGACAGCCACCTACGAGCAGTACTTC. Amino acids: CASSSGTATYEQYF.

The V call is TRBV5-1, the J call TRBJ1-1; D remains ambiguous. Trimming took 0 bases from V and 0 from J, leaving 12 bases between them. The V gene's germline CDR1 is SGHRS and CDR2 YFSETQ. There are 16 residues in the CDR3. Here the CDR3 DNA reads TGCGCCAGCAGCTTGGACCCCAGTTCGATGAACACTGAAGCTTTCTTT. Protein: CASSLDPSSMNTEAFF.